Presented here are 32 T cell receptor beta chains from one specimen sequenced in a study of shared clonotypes between healthy human individuals. The method was immunoSEQ multiplex PCR; TCRdb's version includes in-frame clones alone and lacks a portion of them. Of roughly 700,000 clones listed, approximately 79% are singletons. Material for sequencing was memory CD4+ T cells sorted from blood. As for subset: CD45RA-negative fraction. The receptors derive from a woman aged 30 to 39 in good health.

This sequence joins TRBV11-2 and TRBJ1-4; D gene uncertain. Germline assignment: CDR1 SGHAT and CDR2 FQNNGV. The V and J ends lost 3 bases and 6 bases respectively, with 11 bases between them. This CDR3 has 14 residues. The CDR3 here is CASSFRAGDEKLFF. In DNA form, the CDR3 reads TGTGCCAGCAGCTTTCGGGCTGGTGATGAAAAACTGTTTTTT.

The chain has TRBV28 and TRBJ2-7, with D possibly matching TRBD2 (5 bases). Trimming stripped 7 bases from V and 0 bases from J, with 7 bases between. Per the germline V gene, CDR1 is MDHEN and CDR2 is SYDVKM. The CDR3 runs to 12 residues. CDR3 sequence (DNA): TGTGCCAGCACAGCGGACTCCTACGAGCAGTACTTC. The encoded protein is CASTADSYEQYF.

This chain uses TRBV6-5 with TRBJ2-7; D call uncertain. Per the germline V gene, CDR1 is MNHEY and CDR2 is SVGAGI. V was clipped by 2 bases and J by 5 bases, with 4 bases between them. This CDR3 has 11 residues. The CDR3 DNA reads as TGTGCCAGCAGTTACCTGAACGAGCAGTACTTC. Translated: CASSYLNEQYF.

On this clone itself: Other DNA variants within this sample encode the same CDR3. The chain uses TRBV5-4 and TRBJ2-2, with D possibly matching TRBD2 (5 bases). With 2 bases removed from V and 5 bases from J, the gap between germline ends came to 7 bases. The germline gives CDR1 SGHNT, CDR2 YYREEE (reference sequence). The CDR3 contains 13 residues. Written as DNA, the CDR3 is TGTGCCAGCAGCTTAGGCGGGACCGGGGAGCTGTTTTTT. Protein: CASSLGGTGELFF.

The chain carries TRBV28 and TRBJ1-1, with 7 nucleotides matching TRBD1. The CDR3 is 13 residues long. J was trimmed by 12 bases and V by 2 bases; bases with no gene match: 9. The germline CDR1 and CDR2 sequences are MDHEN and SYDVKM. The CDR3, as DNA: TGTGCCAGCAGTTTAGGGACAGAGACGGGAACTTTCTTT. Encoded protein: CASSLGTETGTFF.

This clone was seen a handful of times. The CDR3 here is CASSLRQGPSETQYF. The CDR3 nucleotides are TGTGCCAGCAGCCTCCGACAGGGACCCTCGGAGACCCAGTACTTC. The chain carries TRBV7-7 and TRBJ2-5; 7 nucleotides agree with TRBD1. CDR3 length: 15 residues. Trimming took 5 bases from V and 5 from J; bases not matched to a gene: 11. Germline-derived CDR1 and CDR2 are SSHAT and FNYEAQ (reference sequence).

Ten or more counts support this clone. V and J are TRBV7-4 and TRBJ2-7; 9 bases align to TRBD2. V lost 1 base, J lost 7 bases, and 20 bases stayed unmatched. The CDR3 runs to 19 residues. Germline values: CDR1 SGHVT, CDR2 SQSDAQ. The DNA of the CDR3 is TGTGCCAGCAGCTTAGATCTGTGGCTAGCGGGATCCCCCGCCGGAGAGCAGTACTTC. Protein: CASSLDLWLAGSPAGEQYF.

The V and J genes are TRBV5-6 and TRBJ1-2; 7 bases line up with TRBD1. After removal of 4 bases from V and 4 bases from J, the junction contained 13 bases not matched to a gene. The CDR3 extends over 16 amino acids. Germline CDR1 SGHDT, CDR2 YYEEEE. CDR3 loop: CASSALTPGQIYGYTF. Written as DNA, the CDR3 is TGTGCCAGCAGCGCCTTAACGCCGGGACAGATCTATGGCTACACCTTC.

The chain carries TRBV4-1 and TRBJ2-6, with TRBD1 identical over 9 bases. Germline V gene sequence: CDR1 MGHRA, CDR2 YSYEKL. Trimming removed 1 base from V and 2 bases from J; junction bases left unmatched: 6. The CDR3 has 18 residues. The chain's CDR3 is CASSQGQGGIAGANVLTF. CDR3 DNA sequence: TGCGCCAGCAGCCAAGGACAGGGGGGGATAGCTGGGGCCAACGTCCTGACTTTC.

V and J are TRBV28 and TRBJ2-7; TRBD2 agrees at 14 bases. CDR1 and CDR2 from the germline V gene are MDHEN and SYDVKM. V gave up 1 base and J gave up 5 bases; unmatched junction bases: 13. This CDR3 comprises 19 residues. The CDR3 sequence: CASSLFGTGTSGRSHEQYF. The CDR3 region has the DNA TGTGCCAGCAGTTTATTTGGGACAGGGACTAGCGGGAGATCCCACGAGCAGTACTTC.

CDR3: CASSPWGRSEGYTF. As DNA, the CDR3 is TGTGCCAGCAGCCCCTGGGGCCGCAGCGAGGGCTACACCTTC. V is TRBV7-9 and J is TRBJ1-2; a possible D gene is TRBD1 (5 bases). V lost 5 bases and J lost 8, with 18 bases in between. There are 14 residues in the CDR3. CDR1 and CDR2 from the germline V gene are SEHNR and FQNEAQ (reference sequence).

The chain carries TRBV19 and TRBJ2-1; D is unresolved. CDR1 is LNHDA and CDR2 is SQIVND in the germline V gene (reference sequence). The CDR3 loop spans 14 amino acids. Trimming took 9 bases from V and 7 from J, leaving 19 bases between them. Here the CDR3 DNA reads TGTGCCAGCCAGATTCGGACCGCCACGAATGAGCAGTTCTTC. Residues: CASQIRTATNEQFF.

J is TRBJ2-3 and V is TRBV11-3; TRBD1 aligns across 9 bases. V dropped 5 bases and J dropped 4; count of bases not matched to a gene: 10. This CDR3 comprises 16 residues. Germline V lookup: CDR1 SGHNT, CDR2 YENEEA. The CDR3 loop reads CASSLTGTGSADTQYF. The CDR3 bases are TGTGCCAGCAGCCTAACCGGGACAGGGTCCGCAGATACGCAGTATTTT.

This clone was seen once. CDR3 sequence reads: CASTNSGGLAYTEAFF. CDR3 sequence (DNA): TGTGCCAGCACTAACAGCGGCGGTCTTGCGTACACTGAAGCTTTCTTT. The rearrangement links TRBV28 to TRBJ1-1; D not certain. V was pared by 7 bases and J by 3 bases, with 21 bases between. This CDR3 has 16 residues. The V gene's germline CDR1 is MDHEN and CDR2 SYDVKM. Supplemented by reference TRBV28 and TRBJ1-1, the full variable domain reads DVKVTQSSRYLVKRTGEKVFLECVQDMDHENMFWYRQDPGLGLRLIYFSYDVKMKEKGDIPEGYSVSREKKERFSLILESASTNQTSMYLCASTNSGGLAYTEAFFGQGTRLTVV.

V and J are TRBV6-1 and TRBJ2-6; 7 bases map to TRBD1. The CDR3 sequence is 14 residues long. After removal of 7 bases from V and 2 bases from J, the junction contained 2 bases not matched to a gene. Looked up from germline, CDR1 is MNHNS and CDR2 is SASEGT. This chain's CDR3 is CASMTGPGANVLTF. CDR3 nucleotides: TGTGCCAGCATGACAGGGCCTGGGGCCAACGTCCTGACTTTC.

CDR3 bases: TGTGCCAGCAGCTTGCCCAGCGGGAGTGGCGCTGAGCAGTTCTTC. Its translation: CASSLPSGSGAEQFF. The chain joins TRBV5-4 to TRBJ2-1; 8 bases line up with TRBD2. This CDR3 is 15 amino acids long. Looked up from germline, CDR1 is SGHNT and CDR2 is YYREEE (reference sequence). V lost 1 base, J lost 9 bases, and 9 bases stayed unmatched.

The rearrangement joins TRBV30 to TRBJ2-1; 10 bases agree with TRBD2. Germline V gene sequence: CDR1 GTSNPN, CDR2 SVGIG (reference sequence). The length of the CDR3 is 12 residues. With 0 bases clipped from V and 15 bases from J, the junction kept 5 bases outside the gene matches. Written as DNA, the CDR3 is TGTGCCTGGAGTGTAAGAGCGGGAGGGGGGTTCTTC. Translated, it gives CAWSVRAGGGFF. Full variable domain (remainder filled in from reference TRBV30 and TRBJ2-1): SQTIHQWPATLVQPVGSPLSLECTVEGTSNPNLYWYRQAAGRGLQLLFYSVGIGQISSEVPQNLSASRPQDRQFILSSKKLLLSDSGFYLCAWSVRAGGGFFGPGTRLTVL.

The rearrangement uses TRBV11-2 and TRBJ2-6; the match to TRBD1 covers 8 bases. CDR1 and CDR2 (germline): SGHAT, FQNNGV. The CDR3 has 19 residues. The junction had 13 bases not matched to a gene; V was cut back by 3 bases and J by 3 bases. In nucleotides, the CDR3 is TGTGCCAGCAGCTTCGCCCCGGGACAGGTTTTAAGTGGGGCCAACGTCCTGACTTTC. This gives the protein CASSFAPGQVLSGANVLTF.

The chain joins TRBV5-2 to TRBJ2-7; TRBD2, the D gene given by the table, was not confirmed from the DNA. TRBV5-2 has pseudogene status. This CDR3 contains 13 residues. The CDR3 loop reads CASSQATAYEQYF. The CDR3 bases are TGTGCCAGCAGCCAAGCGACCGCCTACGAGCAGTACTTC.

The V and J genes are TRBV7-6 and TRBJ1-4; maybe TRBD1 (5 bases). The CDR3 is made up of 15 amino acids. Germline values: CDR1 SGHVS, CDR2 FNYEAQ. Deletions cut 5 bases from V and 3 bases from J, with 13 bases between. As DNA, the CDR3 is TGTGCCAGCAGCGTAGGTGGGGGATCTAATGAAAAACTGTTTTTT. Its protein is CASSVGGGSNEKLFF.

The rearrangement joins TRBV5-1 to TRBJ2-7; D is ambiguous. Germline V CDR1 and CDR2: SGHRS, YFSETQ. V lost 0 bases to trimming and J lost 2 bases, with 6 bases between them. This CDR3 comprises 13 residues. CDR3 protein: CASSLEQTYEQYF. As DNA, the CDR3 is TGCGCCAGCAGCTTGGAACAGACCTACGAGCAGTACTTC.

In this sample, this clone turned up a few times. This chain uses TRBV25-1 with TRBJ2-2, with a possible D match to TRBD2 (5 bases). Trimming shortened V by 4 bases and J by 4 bases, and 13 bases separated the two germline ends. The CDR3 consists of 15 residues. Germline CDR1 MGHDK, CDR2 SYGVNS. The CDR3 spells CASSGSSGGTGELFF. CDR3 bases: TGTGCCAGCAGTGGGTCCTCAGGAGGCACCGGGGAGCTGTTTTTT.

A single count supports this clone. The chain combines TRBV27 with TRBJ2-6; no clear D. Germline V CDR1 and CDR2: MNHEY, SMNVEV (reference sequence). V lost 8 bases and J 4 bases, leaving 6 bases between the germline ends. This CDR3 is built from 12 residues. The DNA for the CDR3 is TGTGCCAGCCCACCCGGGGCCAACGTCCTGACTTTC. Residues: CASPPGANVLTF.

This clone has ten or more counts. The chain couples TRBV19 to TRBJ2-1; D may be TRBD2 (6 bases). Germline V lookup: CDR1 LNHDA, CDR2 SQIVND (reference sequence). The CDR3 length is 14 residues. The ends were cut back, 3 bases at V and 7 bases at J, with 13 bases in the middle. In DNA form, the CDR3 reads TGTGCCAGTAGTATGGTCGGGAGTGTAAATGAGCAGTTCTTC. This encodes CASSMVGSVNEQFF.

This sequence joins TRBV28 and TRBJ2-7; D remains unclear. Germline values: CDR1 MDHEN, CDR2 SYDVKM. This CDR3 comprises 14 residues. Deletions cut 4 bases from V and 4 bases from J, with 14 bases between. CDR3 sequence: CASSWASGGYEQYF. CDR3 DNA: TGTGCCAGCAGTTGGGCCAGTGGTGGGTACGAGCAGTACTTC.

The V gene is TRBV2, the J gene TRBJ1-2; D is unclear. CDR1 and CDR2 (germline): SNHLY, FYNNEI. Trimming took 7 bases from V and 5 from J, leaving 14 bases between them. The CDR3 is 13 residues long. CDR3 loop: CASTRQPAYGYTF. The CDR3 region has the DNA TGTGCCAGCACAAGACAACCCGCATATGGCTACACCTTC.

The chain recombines TRBV5-1 with TRBJ2-2; TRBD1 aligns across 8 bases. Germline CDR1 and CDR2: SGHRS and YFSETQ. V was pared by 8 bases and J by 4 bases, with 7 bases of the junction left unmatched. The CDR3 consists of 14 residues. The CDR3 region has the DNA TGCGCCAGTATAACCGGGACAGGCACCGGGGAGCTGTTTTTT. Protein: CASITGTGTGELFF.

In nucleotides, the CDR3 is TGTGCCAGCAGTTACTCGGGGGGCTCTGGAAACACCATATATTTT. Translated, it gives CASSYSGGSGNTIYF. V usage is TRBV6-5 and J usage is TRBJ1-3, with D tentatively TRBD1 (5 bases). The CDR3 length is 15 residues. The germline V and J ends were trimmed by 0 bases and 0 bases, with 6 bases remaining between them. Germline CDR1 reads MNHEY; CDR2 reads SVGAGI.

This chain joins TRBV10-2 and TRBJ2-5; D unresolved. V was pared by 6 bases and J by 2 bases, with 13 bases between. The CDR3 loop spans 14 amino acids. Per the germline V gene, CDR1 is WSHSY and CDR2 is SAAADI. DNA for the CDR3: TGCGCCAGCAGGGCCCGACCGGAACAAGAGACCCAGTACTTC. It translates to CASRARPEQETQYF.

V and J are TRBV11-2 and TRBJ2-3; no firm D call. This CDR3 comprises 12 residues. Germline V gene data show CDR1 as SGHAT and CDR2 as FQNNGV. The germline V and J ends were trimmed by 5 bases and 2 bases, with 5 bases remaining between them. CDR3 DNA: TGTGCCAGCAGCGAACTCACAGATACGCAGTATTTT. Its translation is CASSELTDTQYF.

The chain couples TRBV7-2 to TRBJ2-1; D is uncertain. The CDR3 totals 13 residues. CDR1 SGHTA and CDR2 FQGNSA come from the germline V gene. V lost 1 base, J lost 5 bases, and 6 bases lay in between. The CDR3 DNA follows: TGTGCCAGCAGCTTAGGGACGCACAATGAGCAGTTCTTC. Translated, it gives CASSLGTHNEQFF.

The table lists this clone with a count of one. The rearrangement uses TRBV13 and TRBJ1-1; 8 nucleotides line up with TRBD1. CDR3 size: 14 residues. Trimming took 5 bases from V and 0 from J; bases not matched to a gene: 2. Germline values: CDR1 PRHDT, CDR2 FYEKMQ (reference sequence). DNA for the CDR3: TGTGCCAGCAGCCGGACAGGGTTGAACACTGAAGCTTTCTTT. Its translation is CASSRTGLNTEAFF. Full variable domain (missing parts from reference TRBV13 and TRBJ1-1): AAGVIQSPRHLIKEKRETATLKCYPIPRHDTVYWYQQGPGQDPQFLISFYEKMQSDKGSIPDRFSAQQFSDYHSELNMSSLELGDSALYFCASSRTGLNTEAFFGQGTRLTVV.